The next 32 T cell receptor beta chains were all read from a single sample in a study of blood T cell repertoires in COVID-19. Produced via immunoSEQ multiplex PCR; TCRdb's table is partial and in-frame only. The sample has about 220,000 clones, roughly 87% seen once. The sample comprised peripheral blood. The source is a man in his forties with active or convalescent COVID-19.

The CDR3: CASSFAGLTHQPQHF. CDR3 coding DNA: TGTGCCAGCAGCTTTGCGGGGCTGACCCACCAGCCCCAGCATTTT. V and J are TRBV28 and TRBJ1-5; D may be TRBD1 (5 bases). With 6 bases removed from V and 7 bases from J, the gap between germline ends came to 19 bases. Germline V gene lookup returns CDR1 MDHEN and CDR2 SYDVKM. The CDR3 is 15 residues long.

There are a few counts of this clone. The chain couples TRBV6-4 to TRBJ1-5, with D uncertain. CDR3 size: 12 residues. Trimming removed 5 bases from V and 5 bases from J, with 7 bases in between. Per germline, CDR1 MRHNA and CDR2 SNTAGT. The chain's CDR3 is CASSLIHQPQHF. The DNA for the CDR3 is TGTGCCAGCAGTTTAATCCATCAGCCCCAGCATTTT.

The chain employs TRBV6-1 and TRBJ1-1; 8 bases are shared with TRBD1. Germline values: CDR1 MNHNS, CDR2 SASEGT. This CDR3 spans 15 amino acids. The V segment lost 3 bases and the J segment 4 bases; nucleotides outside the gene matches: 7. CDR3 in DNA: TGTGCCAGCAGTGACGGACAGGGATGGGGCACTGAAGCTTTCTTT. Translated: CASSDGQGWGTEAFF.

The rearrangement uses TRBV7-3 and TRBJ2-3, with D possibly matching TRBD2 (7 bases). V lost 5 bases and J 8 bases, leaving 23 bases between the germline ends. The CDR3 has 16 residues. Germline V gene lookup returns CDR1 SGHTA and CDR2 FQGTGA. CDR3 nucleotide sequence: TGTGCCAGCAGCCCCCGGGGGGCAGGGTTTCGTGGTACGCAGTATTTT. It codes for CASSPRGAGFRGTQYF.

In nucleotides, the CDR3 is TGTGCCAGCAGTATCAGGGAGCAGTTCTTC. This codes for CASSIREQFF. This chain connects TRBV2 to TRBJ2-1; no clear D. V was trimmed by 5 bases and J by 10 bases, leaving 6 bases between them. From germline, CDR1 is SNHLY and CDR2 FYNNEI. The CDR3 consists of 10 residues.

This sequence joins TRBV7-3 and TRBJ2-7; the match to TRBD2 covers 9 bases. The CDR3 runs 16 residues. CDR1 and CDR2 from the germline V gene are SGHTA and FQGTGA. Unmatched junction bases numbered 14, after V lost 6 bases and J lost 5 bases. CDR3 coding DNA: TGTGCCAGCAGGGCGACTAGTCTTAGCGGGAGTGACGAGCAGTACTTC. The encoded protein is CASRATSLSGSDEQYF.

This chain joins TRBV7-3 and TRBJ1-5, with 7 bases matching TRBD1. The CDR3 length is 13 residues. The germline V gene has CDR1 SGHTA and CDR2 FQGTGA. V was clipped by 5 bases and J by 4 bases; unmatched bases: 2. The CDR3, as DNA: TGTGCCAGCAGCATGGACAGGAATCAGCCCCAGCATTTT. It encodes CASSMDRNQPQHF.

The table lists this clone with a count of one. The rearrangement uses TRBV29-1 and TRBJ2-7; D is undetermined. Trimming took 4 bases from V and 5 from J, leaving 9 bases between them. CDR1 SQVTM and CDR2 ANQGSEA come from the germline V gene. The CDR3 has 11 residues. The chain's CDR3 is CSVARLDEQYF. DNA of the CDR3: TGCAGCGTTGCGCGATTAGACGAGCAGTACTTC.

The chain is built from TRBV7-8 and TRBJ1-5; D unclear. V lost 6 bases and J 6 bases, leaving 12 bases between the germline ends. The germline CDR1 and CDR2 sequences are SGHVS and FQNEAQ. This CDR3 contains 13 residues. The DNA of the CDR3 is TGTGCCAGCAGTATTACACGCCTTCAGCCCCAGCATTTT. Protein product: CASSITRLQPQHF.

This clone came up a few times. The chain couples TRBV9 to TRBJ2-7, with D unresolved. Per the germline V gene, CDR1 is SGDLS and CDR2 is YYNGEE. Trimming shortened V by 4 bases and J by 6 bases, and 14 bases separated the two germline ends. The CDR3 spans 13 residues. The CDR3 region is CASSPLSESEQYF. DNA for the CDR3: TGTGCCAGCAGCCCCCTCTCAGAATCCGAGCAGTACTTC.

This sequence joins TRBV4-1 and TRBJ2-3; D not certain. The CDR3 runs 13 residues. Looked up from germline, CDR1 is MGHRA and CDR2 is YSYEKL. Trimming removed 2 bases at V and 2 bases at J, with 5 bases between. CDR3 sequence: CASSQLLTDTQYF. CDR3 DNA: TGCGCCAGCAGCCAACTTCTCACAGATACGCAGTATTTT.

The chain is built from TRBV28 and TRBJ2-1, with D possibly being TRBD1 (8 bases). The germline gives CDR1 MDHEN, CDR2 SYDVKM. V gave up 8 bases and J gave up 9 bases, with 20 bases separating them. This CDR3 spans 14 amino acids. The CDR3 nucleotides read TGTGCCAGCGAAGATACAGGGGGACTAAGTGAGCAGTTCTTC. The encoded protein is CASEDTGGLSEQFF.

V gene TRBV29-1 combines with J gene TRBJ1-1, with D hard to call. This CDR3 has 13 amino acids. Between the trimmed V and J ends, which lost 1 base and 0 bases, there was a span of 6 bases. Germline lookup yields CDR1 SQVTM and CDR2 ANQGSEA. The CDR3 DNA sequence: TGCAGCGTTGAAGCCCAGATGAACACTGAAGCTTTCTTT. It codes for CSVEAQMNTEAFF.

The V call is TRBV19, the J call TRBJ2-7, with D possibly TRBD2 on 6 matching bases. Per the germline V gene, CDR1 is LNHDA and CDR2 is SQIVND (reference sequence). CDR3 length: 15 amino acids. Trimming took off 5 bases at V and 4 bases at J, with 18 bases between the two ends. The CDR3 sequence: CASSPEGRSFYEQYF. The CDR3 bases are TGTGCCAGTAGTCCTGAGGGGAGGAGCTTTTACGAGCAGTACTTC.

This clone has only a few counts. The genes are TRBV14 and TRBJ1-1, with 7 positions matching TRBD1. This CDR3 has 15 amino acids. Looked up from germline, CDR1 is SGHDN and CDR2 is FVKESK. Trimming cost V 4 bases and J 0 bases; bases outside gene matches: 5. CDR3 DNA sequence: TGTGCCAGCAGCCGCGGGGACAGACTGAACACTGAAGCTTTCTTT. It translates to CASSRGDRLNTEAFF. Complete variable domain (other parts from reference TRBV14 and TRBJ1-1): EAGVTQFPSHSVIEKGQTVTLRCDPISGHDNLYWYRRVMGKEIKFLLHFVKESKQDESGMPNNRFLAERTGGTYSTLKVQPAELEDSGVYFCASSRGDRLNTEAFFGQGTRLTVV.

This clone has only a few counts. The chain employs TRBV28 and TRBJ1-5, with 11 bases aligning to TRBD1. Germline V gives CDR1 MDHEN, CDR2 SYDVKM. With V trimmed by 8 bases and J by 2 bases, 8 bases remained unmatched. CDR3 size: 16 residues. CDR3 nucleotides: TGTGCCAGCGGCGGACAGGGGGCTTTAGGCAATCAGCCCCAGCATTTT. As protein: CASGGQGALGNQPQHF.

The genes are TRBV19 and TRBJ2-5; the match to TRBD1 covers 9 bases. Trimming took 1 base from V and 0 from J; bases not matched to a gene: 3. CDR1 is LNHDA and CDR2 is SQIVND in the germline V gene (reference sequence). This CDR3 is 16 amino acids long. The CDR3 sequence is CASSIGGTGNQETQYF. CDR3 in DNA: TGTGCCAGTAGTATAGGCGGGACAGGGAACCAAGAGACCCAGTACTTC.

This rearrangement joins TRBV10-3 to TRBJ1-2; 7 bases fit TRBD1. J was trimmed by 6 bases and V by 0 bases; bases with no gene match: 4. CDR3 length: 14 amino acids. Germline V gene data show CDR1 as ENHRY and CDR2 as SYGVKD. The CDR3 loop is CAISESGTADGYTF. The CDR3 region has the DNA TGTGCCATCAGTGAGTCCGGGACAGCAGATGGCTACACCTTC.

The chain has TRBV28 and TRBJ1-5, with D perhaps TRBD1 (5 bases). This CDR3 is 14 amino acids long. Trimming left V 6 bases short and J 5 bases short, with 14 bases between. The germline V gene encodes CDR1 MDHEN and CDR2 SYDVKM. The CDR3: CASRSGLGDQPQHF. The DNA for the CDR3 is TGTGCCAGCAGATCAGGGTTGGGCGATCAGCCCCAGCATTTT.

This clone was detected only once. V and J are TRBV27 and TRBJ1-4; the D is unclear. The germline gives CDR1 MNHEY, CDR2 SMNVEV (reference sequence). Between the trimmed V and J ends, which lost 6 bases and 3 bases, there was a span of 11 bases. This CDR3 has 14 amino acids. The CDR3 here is CASRFGGSNEKLFF. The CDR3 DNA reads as TGTGCCAGCAGGTTTGGAGGTTCTAATGAAAAACTGTTTTTT.

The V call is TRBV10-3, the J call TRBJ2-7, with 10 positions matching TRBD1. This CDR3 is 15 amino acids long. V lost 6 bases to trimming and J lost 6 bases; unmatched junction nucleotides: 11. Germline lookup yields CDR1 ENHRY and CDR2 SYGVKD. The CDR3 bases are TGTGCCATCAGCCCGTCCGGGACAGGGGATGGCGAGCAGTACTTC. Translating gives CAISPSGTGDGEQYF.

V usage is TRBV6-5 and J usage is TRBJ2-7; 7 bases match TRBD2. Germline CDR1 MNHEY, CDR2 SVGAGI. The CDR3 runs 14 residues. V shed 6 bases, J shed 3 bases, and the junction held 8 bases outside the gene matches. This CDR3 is CASSGTILNYEQYF. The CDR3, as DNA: TGTGCCAGCAGCGGGACTATTCTTAACTACGAGCAGTACTTC.

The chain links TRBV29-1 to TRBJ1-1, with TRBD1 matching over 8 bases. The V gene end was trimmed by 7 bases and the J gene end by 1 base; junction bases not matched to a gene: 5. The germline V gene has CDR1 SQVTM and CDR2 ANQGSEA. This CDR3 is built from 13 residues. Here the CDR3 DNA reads TGCAGCGGTACCACAGGGGGGAACACTGAAGCTTTCTTT. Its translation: CSGTTGGNTEAFF.

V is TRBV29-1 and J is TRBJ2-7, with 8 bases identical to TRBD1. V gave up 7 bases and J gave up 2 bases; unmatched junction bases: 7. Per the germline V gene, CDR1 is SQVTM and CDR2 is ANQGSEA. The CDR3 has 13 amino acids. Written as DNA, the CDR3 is TGCAGCGCTAAGACAGGGGCGACCTACGAGCAGTACTTC. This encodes CSAKTGATYEQYF.

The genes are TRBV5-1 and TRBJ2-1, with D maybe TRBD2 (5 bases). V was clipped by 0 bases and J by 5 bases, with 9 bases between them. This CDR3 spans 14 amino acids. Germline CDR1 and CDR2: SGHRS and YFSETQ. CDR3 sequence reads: CASSLALADNEQFF. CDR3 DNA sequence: TGCGCCAGCAGCTTGGCTCTAGCAGACAATGAGCAGTTCTTC.

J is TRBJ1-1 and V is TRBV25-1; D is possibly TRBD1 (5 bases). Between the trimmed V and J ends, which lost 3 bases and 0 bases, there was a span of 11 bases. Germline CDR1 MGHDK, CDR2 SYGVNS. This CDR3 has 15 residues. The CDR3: CASSESPGLNTEAFF. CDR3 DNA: TGTGCCAGCAGTGAGTCGCCAGGGTTGAACACTGAAGCTTTCTTT.

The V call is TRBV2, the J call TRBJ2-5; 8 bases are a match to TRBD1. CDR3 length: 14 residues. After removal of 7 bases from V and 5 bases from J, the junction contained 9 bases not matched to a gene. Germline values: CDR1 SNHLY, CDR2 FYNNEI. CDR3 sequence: CASTFQGAGETQYF. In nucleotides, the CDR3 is TGTGCCAGCACGTTCCAGGGGGCGGGGGAGACCCAGTACTTC.

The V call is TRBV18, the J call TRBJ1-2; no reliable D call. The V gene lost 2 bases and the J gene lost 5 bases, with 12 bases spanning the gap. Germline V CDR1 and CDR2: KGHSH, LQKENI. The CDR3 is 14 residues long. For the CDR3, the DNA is TGTGCCAGCTCACCAACACCCCGAGGGTATGGCTACACCTTC. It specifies CASSPTPRGYGYTF.

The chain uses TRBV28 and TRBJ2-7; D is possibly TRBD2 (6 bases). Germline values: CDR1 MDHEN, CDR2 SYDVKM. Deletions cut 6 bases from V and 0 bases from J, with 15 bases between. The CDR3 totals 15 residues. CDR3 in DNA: TGTGCCAGCAGGATCTCAGGAGGGATCTCCTACGAGCAGTACTTC. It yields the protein CASRISGGISYEQYF.

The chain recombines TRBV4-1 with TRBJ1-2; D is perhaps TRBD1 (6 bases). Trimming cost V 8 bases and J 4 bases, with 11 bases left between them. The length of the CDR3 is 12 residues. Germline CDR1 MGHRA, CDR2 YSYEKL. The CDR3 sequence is CASSGQSYGYTF. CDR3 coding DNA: TGCGCCAGCTCAGGACAGTCCTATGGCTACACCTTC.

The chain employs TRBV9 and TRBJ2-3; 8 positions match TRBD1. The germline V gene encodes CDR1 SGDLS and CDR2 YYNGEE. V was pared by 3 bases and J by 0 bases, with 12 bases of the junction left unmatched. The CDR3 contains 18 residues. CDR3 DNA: TGTGCCAGCAGCGCCAGCCCAGGGACAGGACCTAGCACAGATACGCAGTATTTT. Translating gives CASSASPGTGPSTDTQYF.

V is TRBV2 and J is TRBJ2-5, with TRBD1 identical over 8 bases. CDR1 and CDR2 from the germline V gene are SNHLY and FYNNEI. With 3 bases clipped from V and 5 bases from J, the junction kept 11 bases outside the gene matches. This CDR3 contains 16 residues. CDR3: CASSDLLGTGGETQYF. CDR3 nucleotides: TGTGCCAGCAGTGATTTGTTAGGGACAGGAGGCGAGACCCAGTACTTC.